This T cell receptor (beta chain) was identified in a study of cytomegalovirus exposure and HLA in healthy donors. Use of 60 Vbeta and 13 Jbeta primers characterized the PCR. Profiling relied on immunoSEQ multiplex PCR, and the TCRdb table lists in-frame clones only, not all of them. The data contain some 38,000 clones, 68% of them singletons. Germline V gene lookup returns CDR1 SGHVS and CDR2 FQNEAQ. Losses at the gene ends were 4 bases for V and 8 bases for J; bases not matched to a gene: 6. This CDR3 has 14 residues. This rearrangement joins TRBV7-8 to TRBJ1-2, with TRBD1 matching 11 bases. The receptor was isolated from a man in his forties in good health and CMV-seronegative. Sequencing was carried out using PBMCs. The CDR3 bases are TGTGCCAGCAGCTCCGGACAGGGGGCTTCGGGCTACACCTTC. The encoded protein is CASSSGQGASGYTF.